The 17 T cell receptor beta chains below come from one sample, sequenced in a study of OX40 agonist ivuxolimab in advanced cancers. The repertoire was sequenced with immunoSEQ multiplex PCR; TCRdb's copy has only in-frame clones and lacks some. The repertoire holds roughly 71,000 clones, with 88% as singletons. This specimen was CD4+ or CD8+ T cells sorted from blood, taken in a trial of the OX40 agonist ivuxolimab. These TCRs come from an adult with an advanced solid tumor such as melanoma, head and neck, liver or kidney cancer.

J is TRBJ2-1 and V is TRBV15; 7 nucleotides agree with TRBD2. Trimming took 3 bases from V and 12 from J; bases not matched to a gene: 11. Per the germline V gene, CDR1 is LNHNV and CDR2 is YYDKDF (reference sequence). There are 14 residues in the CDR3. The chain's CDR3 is CATSRERGSVRQFF. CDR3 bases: TGTGCCACCAGCAGGGAACGCGGGAGCGTCAGGCAGTTCTTC.

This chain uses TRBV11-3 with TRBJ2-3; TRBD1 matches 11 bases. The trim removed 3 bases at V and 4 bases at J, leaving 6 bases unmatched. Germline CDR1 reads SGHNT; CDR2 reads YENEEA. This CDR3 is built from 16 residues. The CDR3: CASSFRRDRGADTQYF. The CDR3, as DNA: TGTGCCAGCAGCTTTCGCCGGGACAGGGGGGCAGATACGCAGTATTTT.

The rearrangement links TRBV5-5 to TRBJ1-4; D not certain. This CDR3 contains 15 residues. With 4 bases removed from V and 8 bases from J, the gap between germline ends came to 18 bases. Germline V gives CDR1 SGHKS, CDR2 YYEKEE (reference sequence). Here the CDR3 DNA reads TGTGCCAGCAGCCGCTCCTGGGCCCTTGGGGAAAAACTGTTTTTT. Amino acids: CASSRSWALGEKLFF.

This CDR3 reads CAWSVTGTGGPDTQYF. The CDR3 coding sequence is TGTGCCTGGAGTGTAACCGGGACAGGGGGTCCAGATACGCAGTATTTT. The rearrangement uses TRBV30 and TRBJ2-3; TRBD1 matches at 11 bases. The germline CDR1 and CDR2 sequences are GTSNPN and SVGIG (reference sequence). The CDR3 extends over 16 amino acids. V was pared by 0 bases and J by 4 bases, with 6 bases of the junction left unmatched.

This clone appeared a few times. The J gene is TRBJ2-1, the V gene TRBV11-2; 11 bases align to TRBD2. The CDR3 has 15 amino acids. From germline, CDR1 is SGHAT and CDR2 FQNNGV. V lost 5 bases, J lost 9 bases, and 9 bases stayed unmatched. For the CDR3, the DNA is TGTGCCAGCAGCGCACTAGCGGGGGCCCTGAGTGAGCAGTTCTTC. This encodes CASSALAGALSEQFF.

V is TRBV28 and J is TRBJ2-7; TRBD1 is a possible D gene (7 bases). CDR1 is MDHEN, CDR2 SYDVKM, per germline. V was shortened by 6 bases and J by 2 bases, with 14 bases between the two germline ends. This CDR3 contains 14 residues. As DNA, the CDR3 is TGTGCCAGCAGGCTGACAGGGAGGCCCTACGAGCAGTACTTC. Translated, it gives CASRLTGRPYEQYF. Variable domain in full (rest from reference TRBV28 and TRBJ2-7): DVKVTQSSRYLVKRTGEKVFLECVQDMDHENMFWYRQDPGLGLRLIYFSYDVKMKEKGDIPEGYSVSREKKERFSLILESASTNQTSMYLCASRLTGRPYEQYFGPGTRLTVT.

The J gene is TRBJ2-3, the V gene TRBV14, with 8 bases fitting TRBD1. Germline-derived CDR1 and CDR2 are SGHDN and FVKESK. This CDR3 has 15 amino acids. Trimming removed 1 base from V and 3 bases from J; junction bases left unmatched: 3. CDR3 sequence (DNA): TGTGCCAGCAGCCAAGTCAGGGGGCAGACAGATACGCAGTATTTT. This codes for CASSQVRGQTDTQYF.

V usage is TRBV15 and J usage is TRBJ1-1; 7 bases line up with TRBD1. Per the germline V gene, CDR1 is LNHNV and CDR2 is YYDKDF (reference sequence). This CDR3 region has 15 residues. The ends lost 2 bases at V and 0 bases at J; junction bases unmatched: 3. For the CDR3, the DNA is TGTGCCACCAGCAGACTCGACAGGGTGAACACTGAAGCTTTCTTT. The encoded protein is CATSRLDRVNTEAFF.

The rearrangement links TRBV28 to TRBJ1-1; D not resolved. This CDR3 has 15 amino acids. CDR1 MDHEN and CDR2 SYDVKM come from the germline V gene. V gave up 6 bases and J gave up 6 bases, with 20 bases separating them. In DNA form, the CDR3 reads TGTGCCAGCAGCCCGTCTAAGCATCCCGTGGCTGAAGCTTTCTTT. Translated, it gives CASSPSKHPVAEAFF.

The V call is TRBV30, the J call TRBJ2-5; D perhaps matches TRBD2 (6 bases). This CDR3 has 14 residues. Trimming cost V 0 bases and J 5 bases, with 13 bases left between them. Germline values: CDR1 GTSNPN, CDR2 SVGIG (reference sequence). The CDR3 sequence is CAWSVGGNLETQYF. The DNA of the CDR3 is TGTGCCTGGAGTGTTGGAGGGAATCTGGAGACCCAGTACTTC.

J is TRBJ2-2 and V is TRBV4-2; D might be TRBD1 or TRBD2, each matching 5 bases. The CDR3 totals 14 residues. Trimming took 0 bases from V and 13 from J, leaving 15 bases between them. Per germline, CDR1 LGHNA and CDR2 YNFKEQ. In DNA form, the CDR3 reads TGTGCCAGCAGCCAAGATTTGGGCAGGGCGGGGCTGTTTTTT. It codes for CASSQDLGRAGLFF.

The CDR3 DNA follows: TGCGCCAGCAGCCCGGGACTTTCCTTACGCCTGGATGAGCAGTTCTTC. This codes for CASSPGLSLRLDEQFF. This chain joins TRBV4-3 and TRBJ2-1; possible D gene TRBD2, 6 bases. The CDR3 extends over 16 amino acids. Germline CDR1 LGHNA, CDR2 YSLEER. Trimming removed 4 bases at V and 8 bases at J, with 21 bases between.

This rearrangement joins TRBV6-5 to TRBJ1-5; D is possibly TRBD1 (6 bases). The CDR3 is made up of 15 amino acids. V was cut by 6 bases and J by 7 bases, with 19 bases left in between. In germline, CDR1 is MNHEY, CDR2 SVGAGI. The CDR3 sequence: CASSPTTGSGQPQHF. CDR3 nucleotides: TGTGCCAGCAGCCCTACTACAGGGAGCGGACAGCCCCAGCATTTT.

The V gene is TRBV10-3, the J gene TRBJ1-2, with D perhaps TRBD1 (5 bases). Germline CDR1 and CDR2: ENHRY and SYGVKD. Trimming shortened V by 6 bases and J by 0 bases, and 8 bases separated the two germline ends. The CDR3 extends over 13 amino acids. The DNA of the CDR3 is TGTGCCATCAGCGGAGGGGCTAACTATGGCTACACCTTC. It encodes CAISGGANYGYTF.

The CDR3 protein is CASRLSSGGPDTQYF. DNA of the CDR3: TGTGCCAGTAGATTATCTAGCGGGGGGCCAGATACGCAGTATTTT. The chain carries TRBV19 and TRBJ2-3, with TRBD2 identical over 11 bases. Germline-derived CDR1 and CDR2 are LNHDA and SQIVND (reference sequence). After removal of 6 bases from V and 4 bases from J, the junction contained 6 bases not matched to a gene. The CDR3 consists of 15 residues.

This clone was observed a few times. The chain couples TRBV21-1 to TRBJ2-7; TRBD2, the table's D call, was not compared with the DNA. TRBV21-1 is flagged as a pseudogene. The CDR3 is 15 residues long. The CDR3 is CASSKARDFRYEQYF. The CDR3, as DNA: TGTGCCAGCAGCAAAGCCCGGGACTTCCGCTACGAGCAGTACTTC.

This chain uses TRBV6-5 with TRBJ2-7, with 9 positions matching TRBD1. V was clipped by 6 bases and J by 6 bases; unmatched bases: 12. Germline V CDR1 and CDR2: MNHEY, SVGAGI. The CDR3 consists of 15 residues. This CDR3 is CASRPRRQGDFEQYF. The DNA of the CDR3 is TGTGCCAGCAGACCCCGGAGACAGGGGGACTTCGAGCAGTACTTC.